The clone carrying this TCR beta chain was observed once. Time point: week 3, after first cycle of checkpoint inhibitor. This record belongs to a study of blood T cell dynamics during melanoma immunotherapy. In the study overall: Patients with metastatic melanoma got pembrolizumab or nivolumab-ipilimumab as first-line care.

Per the germline V gene, CDR1 is SQVTM and CDR2 is ANQGSEA. V was trimmed by 1 base and J by 1 base, leaving 10 bases between them. The CDR3 totals 14 residues. Sequencing used immunoSEQ multiplex PCR; TCRdb keeps in-frame clones, though not all of them. The sample has about 4,900 clones, about 90% seen once. This material consisted of blood, taken from a patient treated with checkpoint blockade. The TCR originated in a human donor with melanoma. V and J are TRBV29-1 and TRBJ1-2, with unresolved D. The chain's CDR3 is CSVEGGNDNYGYTF. The CDR3 DNA reads TGCAGCGTTGAAGGCGGGAATGATAACTATGGCTACACCTTC.